Detailed here is one T cell receptor beta chain. The antigen this receptor binds is unknown. Within one base of it there is no much larger clone, and no base qualities were kept. This sample was taken from a study of cytomegalovirus exposure and HLA in healthy donors (TCRdb year 2017). Study-wide context: According to an earlier analysis of 587 of the donors, about 179 million T cells yielded 117 million unique TCR beta sequences and about 300 Gb of sequence data. An early release covering 550 to 700 HLA-typed donors comprised about 290 gigabases of sequencing data and around 80 million unique TCR sequences. Of the 300 to 450 genotyped donors, approximately 83% fell in the genetic ancestry cluster associated with self-reported Caucasian donors. The aim of the study was to test whether cataloging public T cell receptors could identify signatures of past pathogen exposure. Using immunosequencing, the study profiled T cell repertoires from 500 to 800 subjects and related those repertoires to cytomegalovirus serostatus. Besides the first cohort of 666 subjects, a separate validation cohort made up of over a hundred different subjects was used. High-throughput TCR immunosequencing, statistical association of individual TCRs with disease status, and machine learning were combined to predict cytomegalovirus infection status. In a later analysis, previously published TCR beta repertoires from fewer than 750 donors were re-analyzed and high-resolution HLA genotyping was added so that TCR occurrence patterns could be studied. Rather than drawing on any new phenotypic data, the later analysis identified candidate immune exposures from TCR beta sequences and the way those sequences occurred across donors. An earlier analysis of some 500 of the donors applied high-throughput TCR beta sequencing to assess whether each TCR beta V gene segment acted as functional or pseudogenic. Donor age, sex, ethnicity and CMV serostatus were compiled alongside the repertoire data. In a later genetic analysis, genome-wide SNP genotypes for about 55% of the roughly 670 donors were used, and that subset was treated as a discovery cohort. All discovery cohort repertoires had been generated using a single sequencing platform. HLA typing covered class I and class II loci at four-digit resolution. Typing coverage differed by locus: A, B, C, DRB1 and DQB1 were typed in about 620-640 donors, DQA1 in around 500, DPA1 in 600 to 610, and DPB1 in approximately 450. A handful of DR-DQ haplotypes were handled as single units for association and clustering because linkage in the cohort was strong. Across approximately 400 genotyped donors of the cohort, an average of approximately 240,000 unique TCR beta nucleotide sequences per donor were sequenced, and around 19% of those sequences were non-productive.

To prepare the library, the immunoSEQ multiplex PCR assay was applied. For the multiplex PCR, a mixture combining 60 forward primers for TCR Vbeta segments and 13 reverse primers for TCR Jbeta segments was used. The CDR3 region of rearranged TCR beta genes was amplified from genomic DNA with a multiplex PCR assay. The amplified TCR beta libraries were sequenced on the Illumina HiSeq System as 87-base-pair reads. In the authors' own workflow: Across the roughly 640 repertoires, a later analysis counted around 80 million unique TCR beta chains, 9.5 million to 13 million of which were shared by at least two donors. A nearest-neighbor algorithm error-corrected the raw reads and collapsed the reads into unique sequences, merging closely related sequences to remove PCR and sequencing errors. Alignment of CDR3 sequences to IMGT reference sequences was used to assign V, D and J gene segments. For a sequence to be retained, at least a six-nucleotide match to both a V gene segment and a J gene segment was required. A rearrangement was called productive if the CDR3 had no stop codons and remained in frame with V and J, and every other rearrangement was called non-productive. CDR3 was defined according to IMGT convention as the region running from the second conserved V-encoded cysteine to the conserved J-encoded phenylalanine. Sequences without an unambiguous match to a single V gene segment were excluded from the earlier analysis of over 500 of the donors. In an earlier analysis of 587 of the donors, a V segment was called functional when productive rearrangements were above 56.7%, and segregating when the standard deviation between donors exceeded 5%. A statistical classification framework was built to diagnose cytomegalovirus status from the catalog of TCR beta chain sequences. In a later analysis, TCR nucleotide sequences were compared against IMGT/GENE-DB human TR gene sequences so that V and J genes could be assigned. The TCRdist pipeline was used in a later analysis to assign CDR3 sequences and most-parsimonious VDJ recombination scenarios. In a later analysis, each TCR beta chain was defined by its CDR3 amino acid sequence together with its V-gene family, and reads lacking a unique V-gene family were excluded. To address suspected cross-contamination and a sequencing artifact, a later analysis removed some 620 highly shared, low-generation-probability nucleotide sequences. In a later analysis, a clonal expansion index for each public chain was calculated from normalized within-repertoire ranks of inferred template counts. In a later analysis, generation probabilities were computed using a VDJ recombination model fitted to out-of-frame rearrangements, and the results were checked against IGoR. In a later analysis, hypergeometric tests were used to score TCR-TCR, TCR-HLA and TCR-CMV co-occurrence, with a repertoire-size bias correction applied to TCR pairs. A later analysis estimated false discovery rates by permuting HLA or CMV assignments 20 times. In a later analysis, co-occurring TCRs were grouped using DBSCAN, and TCRdist sequence similarity was added for clustering within HLA-allele-positive subsets. Repertoires with fewer than 30,000 or more than 120,000 public chains, plus five repertoires with anomalous nucleotide sharing, were excluded from co-occurrence clustering. TCRdb holds this immuneACCESS table with in-frame rearrangements only. Some clones are missing; in checked studies, unresolved V genes explain under half, and the rest has no known cause. V, J and clone size were drawn from that table, and D and trimming were deduced from the DNA. This sample comprises some 86,000 clones, 70% to 80% of them detected only once. The top ten clonotypes cover approximately 14% of the sample.

The cohort comprised 670 or so healthy bone marrow donors. Cohort members were all nominally healthy when sampled, although unrecorded immune exposures were likely present. The donor was CMV seropositive and belonged to the group of about 290 seropositive cohort members. A peripheral blood sample was collected from each donor, and TCR beta sequencing was performed on peripheral blood mononuclear cells. The Qiagen DNeasy Blood Extraction Kit was used to extract genomic DNA from the blood cell samples. Germline trimming amounts to 3 bases on V and 3 bases on J, with 2 as the count of junction bases outside the gene matches. According to the germline V gene, CDR1 reads SGHTA and CDR2 reads FQGNSA. From the cysteine up to the phenylalanine, the CDR3 has a length of 14 residues. Left in the record is the CDR3 DNA by itself, 42 bases read in frame from the first base. The investigation overall reported the following: A later analysis reported that several top co-occurrence clusters appeared linked to parvovirus B19, influenza, CMV and Epstein-Barr virus. The authors suggested that the approach could potentially be extended to other disease states and immunological phenotypes. According to a later genetic analysis, donors in an Asian-associated ancestry cluster had fewer N-insertions in productive TCRs than the roughly 670-donor mean. A further reported finding was that TCR beta sequences accurately predicted the HLA-A and HLA-B alleles for most subjects in the first cohort. A few of the identified cytomegalovirus-associated TCR beta chains were confirmed in vitro to be specific for cytomegalovirus antigens. An earlier analysis of approximately 500 of the donors showed that most TCR beta V segments appeared in productive rearrangements either about 87% or about 30% of the time, which broadly matched IMGT annotations. Linkage disequilibrium might explain the correlated functional status among segregating V segments, but an unknown experimental factor could not be excluded. In a later analysis, about 16,000 TCR beta sequences were associated with specific HLA alleles at a false discovery rate of 0.05. In a later analysis, HLA-associated TCR beta chains were found to be more clonally expanded and to have lower generation probabilities than equally common non-associated chains. According to a later analysis, TCR association rates differed among HLA loci, with DRB1 alleles showing the most associated TCRs and HLA-C alleles showing the fewest. In this cohort, only TCR beta chains were sequenced, and detectable features were limited by the absence of alpha or paired-chain data. For the cohort, immune exposure information was limited to CMV serostatus. HLA typing was unavailable for some donors at each locus, so association tests used only the typed subset. In a later analysis, most CMV-associated TCR beta chains were found to appear HLA-restricted, with HLA associations seemingly driven largely by CMV exposure. The study gave a list of some 150 TCR beta chains associated with cytomegalovirus. Some IMGT-functional V segments, including TRBV6-2 and TRBV6-3, could not be told apart with the 87-base-pair reads, so those segments were excluded. Most TCR sequences were seen in very few donors, while some public TCRs were found in many individuals. The classifier was reported to diagnose cytomegalovirus status with high specificity and sensitivity in both the original and validation cohorts. Because counts were too low, roughly 18 rarely observed V segments, including chromosome 9 orphons, were left out of the earlier analysis of about 500 of the donors. A group of highly shared sequence variants was considered likely to be a technical artifact of the sequencing pipeline. An association between a missense DCLRE1C variant and V-gene and J-gene trimming of TCR beta chains was found in a later genetic analysis and replicated in an independent cohort. Assigning TCR associations to individual alleles was difficult when HLA alleles, especially DR and DQ, strongly co-occurred. Presence/absence analyses assumed roughly uniform sequencing depth across donors, an assumption that may not hold.

The sequence derives from a woman aged 40 to 50 in good health and CMV-seropositive. The chain couples TRBV7-2 to TRBJ2-3, and 8 junction bases match TRBD2. Sequenced: PBMCs. The CDR3 protein is CASSFGGGTDTQYF. The DNA reads as follows: TGTGCCAGCAGCTTTGGCGGGGGGACAGATACGCAGTATTTT.